These 14 T cell receptor beta chains originate from one sample sequenced in a study of blood T cells in healthy people across ages. Primers used in a second PCR of roughly 6 to 12 cycles were a sample-barcoded 5' primer and a J-beta primer mix. TCRdb re-derived calls from the 5' RACE reads in MiXCR, one entry per CDR3 protein. This table has around 1,600,000 distinct CDR3 sequences, 35% to 45% appearing once. Sequencing was done on a sample of blood. The source is a woman in her late teens or twenties in good health.

This clonotype was seen more than once but under ten times. The chain uses TRBV28 and TRBJ2-1, with TRBD1 matching 8 bases. The J call may be in error: the DNA end matches TRBJ2-7 better. Germline V CDR1 and CDR2: MDHEN, SYDVKM. CDR3 length: 15 residues. The CDR3 sequence is CASSPQGANYNEQYF. CDR3 DNA sequence: TGTGCCAGCAGCCCCCAGGGGGCTAACTACAATGAGCAGTACTTC.

The chain recombines TRBV21-1 with TRBJ2-2; the table names TRBD2, a call not compared with the DNA. TRBV21-1 is assigned pseudogene status. This CDR3 region has 14 residues. CDR3 DNA sequence: TGTGCCAGCAGCATAGGGGAGGTGACCGGGGAGCTGTTTTTT. It codes for CASSIGEVTGELFF.

Notes on this clonotype: A clone one base away is much larger, so this may be a read error. The CDR3 loop is CATSPEQGCRHEQYF. CDR3 sequence (DNA): TGTGCCACCAGTCCAGAACAGGGTTGCCGCCACGAGCAGTACTTC. The chain couples TRBV24-1 to TRBJ2-7, with D possibly matching TRBD1 (6 bases). Trimming took off 6 bases at V and 5 bases at J, with 19 bases between the two ends. CDR3 length: 15 amino acids. Germline V CDR1 and CDR2: KGHDR, SFDVKD.

The V call is TRBV20-1, the J call TRBJ1-1, with D perhaps matching TRBD1 (5 bases). The germline V gene encodes CDR1 DFQATT and CDR2 SNEGSKA (reference sequence). The CDR3 length is 15 residues. V lost 4 bases and J lost 4, with 19 bases in between. The CDR3 DNA reads as TGCAGTGCTACCGGGGCTCCCGGCGGTTTCACTGAAGCTTTCTTT. It translates to CSATGAPGGFTEAFF.

V gene TRBV20-1 combines with J gene TRBJ1-6; TRBD1 is a possible D gene (6 bases). This CDR3 is built from 15 residues. CDR1 DFQATT and CDR2 SNEGSKA come from the germline V gene (reference sequence). The ends were cut back, 3 bases at V and 0 bases at J, with 9 bases in the middle. In DNA form, the CDR3 reads TGCAGTGCTAGCGTCAGGGGCTCCTATAATTCACCCCTCCACTTT. Its translation: CSASVRGSYNSPLHF.

The chain recombines TRBV7-2 with TRBJ2-7; TRBD1 aligns across 7 bases. The germline gives CDR1 SGHTA, CDR2 FQGNSA. V trimming: 4 bases; J trimming: 10 bases; junction bases outside the gene matches: 13. CDR3 length: 14 amino acids. Here the CDR3 DNA reads TGTGCCAGCAGCTACGGGGCGGACAGGACTTTCCAGTACTTC. Translation: CASSYGADRTFQYF.

J is TRBJ2-3 and V is TRBV28; no reliable D call. This CDR3 region has 13 residues. Germline assignment: CDR1 MDHEN and CDR2 SYDVKM. V lost 7 bases, J lost 4 bases, and 12 bases lay in between. The CDR3 spells CASTPRGPDTQYF. The CDR3 DNA follows: TGTGCCAGCACTCCCAGAGGACCAGATACGCAGTATTTT.

The V gene is TRBV27, the J gene TRBJ2-1; 13 bases line up with TRBD2. Germline V CDR1 and CDR2: MNHEY, SMNVEV (reference sequence). After removal of 5 bases from V and 11 bases from J, the junction contained 9 bases not matched to a gene. The CDR3 consists of 15 residues. The CDR3 DNA reads TGTGCCAGCAGTCCCGGGACTAGCGGGATTAATAAGCAGTTCTTC. As protein: CASSPGTSGINKQFF.

In this sample, this clonotype turned up many times. This chain uses TRBV7-2 with TRBJ2-7; a possible D gene is TRBD2 (6 bases). The ends were cut back, 5 bases at V and 6 bases at J, with 20 bases in the middle. The CDR3 spans 15 residues. In germline, CDR1 is SGHTA, CDR2 FQGNSA. CDR3 residues: CASSGGIHSGSEQYF. The CDR3 DNA reads as TGTGCCAGCAGCGGAGGGATACATTCCGGTTCCGAGCAGTACTTC.

V gene TRBV2 combines with J gene TRBJ2-7; the D gene could be TRBD1 or TRBD2 (5 bases each). The V gene lost 5 bases and the J gene lost 7 bases, with 21 bases spanning the gap. Germline V lookup: CDR1 SNHLY, CDR2 FYNNEI. The CDR3 runs 15 residues. CDR3 region: CASSPRVGTYNEQYF. The CDR3 nucleotides are TGTGCCAGCAGTCCGCGGGTTGGGACCTACAATGAGCAGTACTTC.

The chain couples TRBV4-3 to TRBJ2-7; D uncertain. The CDR3 loop spans 15 amino acids. V was cut by 0 bases and J by 0 bases, with 9 bases left in between. Germline V gives CDR1 LGHNA, CDR2 YSLEER. In DNA form, the CDR3 reads TGCGCCAGCAGCCAAGAAAGGGCAACCTCCTACGAGCAGTACTTC. Translated, it gives CASSQERATSYEQYF.

The chain links TRBV27 to TRBJ1-5; D is possibly TRBD1 (5 bases). CDR1 and CDR2 from the germline V gene are MNHEY and SMNVEV (reference sequence). The CDR3 totals 14 residues. Trimming pared 6 bases from V and 7 bases from J, leaving 16 bases between. CDR3 sequence reads: CASSPRGALQPQHF. Written as DNA, the CDR3 is TGTGCCAGCAGCCCCCGAGGGGCGTTGCAGCCCCAGCATTTT.

This clonotype turned up a few times. The chain combines TRBV12-3 or TRBV12-4 with TRBJ2-1; TRBD2 matches at 10 bases. V lost 6 bases and J lost 4; bases outside the gene matches: 6. The CDR3 has 15 residues. CDR3 DNA: TGTGCCAGCAGGCCCGGGACTAGCGTTTACAATGAGCAGTTCTTC. Translated: CASRPGTSVYNEQFF.

This clonotype was recorded only once. The chain combines TRBV4-2 with TRBJ1-2, with D possibly TRBD1 on 6 matching bases. CDR1 and CDR2 from the germline V gene are LGHNA and YNFKEQ. There are 15 residues in the CDR3. Trimming removed 3 bases from V and 3 bases from J, with 14 bases in between. CDR3 loop: CASSQGPGADYGYTF. CDR3 sequence (DNA): TGTGCCAGCAGCCAGGGCCCAGGGGCGGACTATGGCTACACCTTC.